A single sample is the source of the 26 T cell receptor beta chains below, sequenced in a study of Tregs in tolerant kidney transplant recipients. Sequencing used immunoSEQ multiplex PCR; TCRdb keeps in-frame clones, though not all of them. The profile shows about 110,000 clones, 90% of them singletons. The sequencing here drew on CD4+ T cells from blood, taken before the transplant. Receptors were obtained from a human donor who received a combined kidney and bone marrow transplant.

The chain is built from TRBV27 and TRBJ1-1; no clear D gene. This CDR3 comprises 12 residues. The germline V gene encodes CDR1 MNHEY and CDR2 SMNVEV (reference sequence). Deletions cut 6 bases from V and 2 bases from J, with 7 bases between. The CDR3 is CASSRQNTEAFF. The CDR3 DNA sequence: TGTGCCAGCAGCCGACAAAACACTGAAGCTTTCTTT.

This clone has just one count. V and J are TRBV6-5 and TRBJ2-7; 7 positions match TRBD1. Germline V gene data show CDR1 as MNHEY and CDR2 as SVGAGI. The CDR3 totals 14 residues. Trimming cost V 7 bases and J 8 bases; bases outside gene matches: 14. DNA of the CDR3: TGTGCCAGCACCTTGACAGGGCCGGTGATTAAGCAGTACTTC. As protein: CASTLTGPVIKQYF.

This sequence joins TRBV5-6 and TRBJ2-7; a weak D match, TRBD1 (5 bases). Germline V gene lookup returns CDR1 SGHDT and CDR2 YYEEEE. The length of the CDR3 is 16 residues. Between the trimmed V and J ends, which lost 3 bases and 0 bases, there was a span of 16 bases. The CDR3 sequence is CASSSLLRQISYEQYF. CDR3 nucleotide sequence: TGTGCCAGCAGCTCGCTCCTTAGACAGATCTCCTACGAGCAGTACTTC.

The chain recombines TRBV6-6 with TRBJ1-3; TRBD1 aligns across 11 bases. The CDR3 totals 16 residues. Germline V lookup: CDR1 MNHNY, CDR2 SVGAGI (reference sequence). After removal of 4 bases from V and 4 bases from J, the junction contained 6 bases not matched to a gene. This CDR3 is CASSSIGQGAGNTIYF. CDR3 coding DNA: TGTGCCAGCAGTTCCATTGGACAGGGGGCCGGAAACACCATATATTTT.

The rearrangement links TRBV7-2 to TRBJ1-1; 11 bases match TRBD1. This CDR3 has 14 residues. With V trimmed by 4 bases and J by 11 bases, 9 bases remained unmatched. Germline CDR1 is SGHTA and CDR2 is FQGNSA. The CDR3 loop reads CASSSRGQGVEAFF. Here the CDR3 DNA reads TGTGCCAGCAGCTCACGGGGACAGGGGGTAGAGGCTTTCTTT.

The chain links TRBV6-5 to TRBJ2-7, with a tentative D call TRBD1 (6 bases). This CDR3 spans 16 amino acids. The germline V and J ends were trimmed by 0 bases and 2 bases, with 14 bases remaining between them. Germline-derived CDR1 and CDR2 are MNHEY and SVGAGI. CDR3 DNA: TGTGCCAGCAGTTACTCGAGAACAGGGTCGACCTACGAGCAGTACTTC. Protein: CASSYSRTGSTYEQYF.

The chain couples TRBV7-9 to TRBJ1-2; possible D gene TRBD1, 6 bases. Trimming removed 6 bases at V and 6 bases at J, with 17 bases between. Germline V gene sequence: CDR1 SEHNR, CDR2 FQNEAQ (reference sequence). The CDR3 runs 14 residues. The CDR3, as DNA: TGTGCCAGCAGACTAGGGGGTTTTGGGGATGGCTACACCTTC. Its protein is CASRLGGFGDGYTF.

This chain links TRBV19 with TRBJ2-1, with 7 bases identical to TRBD2. CDR1 and CDR2 from the germline V gene are LNHDA and SQIVND (reference sequence). With 3 bases clipped from V and 10 bases from J, the junction kept 12 bases outside the gene matches. The CDR3 contains 15 residues. CDR3 residues: CASSMTVAGAKEQFF. The CDR3, as DNA: TGTGCCAGTAGTATGACGGTGGCGGGAGCAAAAGAGCAGTTCTTC.

The chain recombines TRBV7-7 with TRBJ1-1, with D unclear. The CDR3 has 13 residues. V was trimmed by 5 bases and J by 1 base, leaving 8 bases between them. Per germline, CDR1 SSHAT and CDR2 FNYEAQ (reference sequence). The CDR3 spells CASSIRQNTEAFF. The CDR3, as DNA: TGTGCCAGCAGCATACGACAGAACACTGAAGCTTTCTTT.

The J gene is TRBJ2-5, the V gene TRBV5-1, with a tentative D call TRBD1 (6 bases). This CDR3 comprises 16 residues. CDR1 is SGHRS and CDR2 is YFSETQ in the germline V gene. Deletions cut 0 bases from V and 5 bases from J, with 17 bases between. CDR3 sequence: CASSLGRGPSDETQYF. The CDR3 DNA follows: TGCGCCAGCAGCTTGGGCAGGGGCCCCTCCGACGAGACCCAGTACTTC.

J is TRBJ2-3 and V is TRBV28; tentative D call: TRBD2 (6 bases). V lost 5 bases to trimming and J lost 3 bases, with 15 bases between them. The germline CDR1 and CDR2 sequences are MDHEN and SYDVKM. The CDR3 contains 15 residues. The CDR3 DNA reads as TGTGCCAGCAGTCCGGCGGGGCTTGGGACAGATACGCAGTATTTT. It encodes CASSPAGLGTDTQYF.

This clone was picked up one time. The chain is built from TRBV4-3 and TRBJ2-4, with D possibly matching TRBD2 (5 bases). CDR1 is LGHNA and CDR2 is YSLEER in the germline V gene. The CDR3 is 18 residues long. The germline V and J ends were trimmed by 0 bases and 0 bases, with 15 bases remaining between them. The CDR3: CASSQDRGLILAKNIQYF. The DNA for the CDR3 is TGCGCCAGCAGCCAAGACCGAGGACTGATACTAGCCAAAAACATTCAGTACTTC.

This chain uses TRBV28 with TRBJ2-7, with D tentatively TRBD1 (5 bases). CDR1 MDHEN and CDR2 SYDVKM come from the germline V gene. CDR3 size: 12 residues. Trimming stripped 5 bases from V and 3 bases from J, with 8 bases between. The DNA of the CDR3 is TGTGCCAGCAGTCAAGGGGACTACGAGCAGTACTTC. This gives the protein CASSQGDYEQYF.

The chain uses TRBV5-5 and TRBJ2-3, with D possibly matching TRBD2 (6 bases). CDR3 length: 15 residues. V was shortened by 4 bases and J by 4 bases, with 16 bases between the two germline ends. CDR1 and CDR2 from the germline V gene are SGHKS and YYEKEE (reference sequence). The CDR3 reads CASSRDSKKADTQYF. In DNA form, the CDR3 reads TGTGCCAGCAGCCGGGACTCAAAAAAGGCAGATACGCAGTATTTT.

V is TRBV6-5 and J is TRBJ2-5; D possibly corresponds to TRBD1 (6 bases). The CDR3 has 14 amino acids. Germline CDR1 is MNHEY and CDR2 is SVGAGI. Trimming took 0 bases from V and 5 from J, leaving 10 bases between them. CDR3 sequence: CASSYSPGEETQYF. For the CDR3, the DNA is TGTGCCAGCAGTTACTCCCCAGGGGAGGAGACCCAGTACTTC.

The chain recombines TRBV7-9 with TRBJ2-3, with 8 nucleotides matching TRBD1. V was clipped by 7 bases and J by 4 bases; unmatched bases: 13. Germline V gene lookup returns CDR1 SEHNR and CDR2 FQNEAQ (reference sequence). This CDR3 comprises 16 residues. The CDR3 bases are TGTGCCAGCACCGAGTTAGGGACAGGTATTCCAGATACGCAGTATTTT. Its protein is CASTELGTGIPDTQYF.

The chain combines TRBV7-3 with TRBJ2-1; D might be TRBD2 (6 bases). Trimming shortened V by 5 bases and J by 10 bases, and 15 bases separated the two germline ends. The germline gives CDR1 SGHTA, CDR2 FQGTGA. The length of the CDR3 is 13 residues. CDR3 nucleotides: TGTGCCAGCAGCCCAAGGAGGGGCGGCGAGCAGTTCTTC. Amino acids: CASSPRRGGEQFF.

The chain recombines TRBV29-1 with TRBJ2-7; the D is unclear. The germline V gene encodes CDR1 SQVTM and CDR2 ANQGSEA. V was trimmed by 1 base and J by 3 bases, leaving 16 bases between them. This CDR3 contains 15 residues. CDR3 bases: TGCAGCGTTGAAGGACCCGGCTTGACGGGCTACGAGCAGTACTTC. It translates to CSVEGPGLTGYEQYF.

To note about this clone: An end of the junction differs from the germline gene, which may be a read error. This chain joins TRBV7-8 and TRBJ2-2, with D unclear. Per the germline V gene, CDR1 is SGHVS and CDR2 is FQNEAQ. The CDR3 runs to 14 residues. The CDR3 nucleotides are TGTGCCAGCACCTTAGAGGCTAGGTTAGGGGAGCTGTTTTTT. This codes for CASTLEARLGELFF.

The rearrangement uses TRBV6-1 and TRBJ2-1; 10 nucleotides align to TRBD1. The CDR3 runs to 17 residues. From germline, CDR1 is MNHNS and CDR2 SASEGT. J gave up 0 bases and V 4 bases, and 6 bases lay outside the gene matches. Here the CDR3 reads CASSADRGRLSYNEQFF. CDR3 sequence (DNA): TGTGCCAGCAGTGCCGACAGGGGGCGCCTCTCCTACAATGAGCAGTTCTTC.

The chain recombines TRBV2 with TRBJ2-4; 7 bases align to TRBD2. Trimming cost V 7 bases and J 6 bases; bases outside gene matches: 9. The CDR3 spans 14 residues. Germline loops: CDR1 SNHLY, CDR2 FYNNEI. For the CDR3, the DNA is TGTGCCAGCAACCAGGTCAGCGGGATAAACATTCAGTACTTC. It specifies CASNQVSGINIQYF.

The chain has TRBV5-1 and TRBJ2-5; 9 nucleotides align to TRBD2. The germline V gene encodes CDR1 SGHRS and CDR2 YFSETQ. This CDR3 has 16 residues. The J segment lost 1 base and the V segment lost 0 bases, leaving 4 bases of the junction unmatched. CDR3 sequence (DNA): TGCGCCAGCAGCTTGGGGATAGCGGGGGCCCAAGAGACCCAGTACTTC. It codes for CASSLGIAGAQETQYF.

This chain links TRBV11-2 with TRBJ1-1, with D perhaps TRBD1 (6 bases). V was shortened by 1 base and J by 14 bases, with 17 bases between the two germline ends. The length of the CDR3 is 13 residues. From germline, CDR1 is SGHAT and CDR2 FQNNGV. Written as DNA, the CDR3 is TGTGCCAGCAGCTTAGGGGTGGGGGCGGCAGTCTTCTTT. Protein sequence: CASSLGVGAAVFF.

V is TRBV9 and J is TRBJ2-1; D might be TRBD2 (5 bases). V was clipped by 3 bases and J by 2 bases, with 9 bases between them. The germline V gene encodes CDR1 SGDLS and CDR2 YYNGEE. The CDR3 consists of 14 residues. CDR3 nucleotides: TGTGCCAGCAGCGGGGGAGTAGCCTACAATGAGCAGTTCTTC. Translation gives CASSGGVAYNEQFF.

The chain uses TRBV30 and TRBJ1-1; no reliable D call. Germline V gene lookup returns CDR1 GTSNPN and CDR2 SVGIG (reference sequence). V was pared by 6 bases and J by 0 bases, with 11 bases between. This CDR3 region has 13 residues. The DNA for the CDR3 is TGTGCCTGCCGGGGAACGGTGAACACTGAAGCTTTCTTT. Its protein product is CACRGTVNTEAFF.

The genes are TRBV10-3 and TRBJ1-4, with TRBD1 identical over 7 bases. Germline V gene lookup returns CDR1 ENHRY and CDR2 SYGVKD. The CDR3 loop spans 13 amino acids. Trimming took 8 bases from V and 4 from J; bases not matched to a gene: 4. DNA of the CDR3: TGTGCCATCGGACAGGCCGTTAATGAAAAACTGTTTTTT. It translates to CAIGQAVNEKLFF.